This section outlines one T cell receptor (beta chain) sequence together with its context. In its sample, this clone was seen once. The target of this receptor is not known. There are no base qualities to consult, and no much larger clone falls within one base. In Seattle, one collaborating source enrolled patients while the infection was active and tracked those patients longitudinally over the course of disease. The collaborating institutions used their own protocols to collect whole blood in K2EDTA tubes. Collaborator samples were shipped for TCRbeta analysis as frozen whole blood, isolated PBMCs, or DNA extracted from either sample type. V and J are trimmed by 2 bases and 2 bases, and the gene matches miss 5 bases of the junction. CDR1 SGHDT and CDR2 YYEEEE are derived from the germline V gene. Taken from cysteine to phenylalanine, the CDR3 has 16 residues. The CDR3 DNA has 48 bases and is translated from base 1.

This sample is drawn from a study of blood T cell repertoires in COVID-19 (dated by TCRdb to 2020 to 2021). As for the study more broadly: Samples covering the acute and convalescent phases of COVID-19 were provided by collaborators in the United States, Italy and Spain. Deeply sampled blood TCRbeta repertoires from subjects exposed to, actively infected with, or recovered from COVID-19 were included in the dataset. The material from the prospective study consisted of cDNA or gDNA derived from T cells, B-cell-depleted T cells, or PBMCs. Sample metadata almost always included a de-identified subject ID, COVID-19 status, age in years and sex. Where available, HLA class I and class II types were taken from metadata supplied by the sample provider and were not determined by assay-based typing. The repertoires were made available in a free public database intended to serve as a resource for research on the immune response to SARS-CoV-2. The samples were drawn from two sources: the first 160 participants of the ongoing ImmuneRACE study, and 1,254 subjects contributed by 6 global collaborators.

Findings and caveats that apply to the study as a whole: Clinical and demographic metadata were provided uncurated, with the amount varying by source and participant.

TCRbeta CDR3 regions were amplified from genomic DNA using the immunoSEQ Assay, a bias-controlled multiplex PCR. As for the original processing: Nucleated cell counts per sample were estimated from amplification of reference gene primers within the assay. To quantify the absolute abundance of each unique TCRbeta CDR3 rearrangement, sequence reads were collapsed and filtered. For each sample, productive Simpson clonality was calculated by taking the square root of Simpson's diversity index across productive rearrangements. What TCRdb holds here is the immuneACCESS table cut down to in-frame rearrangements. Part of the clones is not present; checked against another copy, under half of the missing clones reflect an unresolved V gene, and the others are unexplained. V and J calls and clone size follow that table, whereas D and trimming were derived from the DNA. Counted in this sample were approximately 89,000 clones; roughly 80% of them appeared once. The ten largest clones take up approximately 6.3% of the sample.

Sequencing was carried out using peripheral blood. This sequence originates from a man in his 70s with COVID-19, enrolled during active disease. The rearrangement combines TRBV5-6 with TRBJ2-3; TRBD2 aligns with 10 central bases. The CDR3 has the sequence CASSFLTSGSTDTQYF. The nucleotide sequence is TGTGCCAGCAGCTTCCTGACTAGCGGGTCCACAGATACGCAGTATTTT.